There are a few counts of the clone carrying this TCR beta chain. Its matching antigen is unknown. The sample comes from a study of identical twins. Regarding the study as a whole: Twins shared out-of-frame alpha sequences with excess low generation probability. Within cord blood, abundant beta clonotypes carried fewer insertions, but memory repertoires showed no such trend.

cDNA carried unique molecular identifiers, and a universal primer site was added by template switching. TCRdb redid the calling of the 5' RACE reads with MiXCR, one entry per CDR3 protein. In the table there are 1.5 million to 2 million distinct CDR3 sequences, more than 30% of which are singletons. Sequences were obtained from cord blood. This clonotype originated in a newborn girl in good health.

The chain's CDR3 is CSARTLAGGPYEQYF. In nucleotides, the CDR3 is TGCAGTGCTAGAACGCTAGCGGGGGGGCCCTACGAGCAGTACTTC. The chain links TRBV20-1 to TRBJ2-7; 12 bases map to TRBD2. CDR3 length equals 15 residues. CDR1 and CDR2 (germline): DFQATT, SNEGSKA (reference sequence). Trimming took 2 bases from V and 2 from J; bases not matched to a gene: 4.